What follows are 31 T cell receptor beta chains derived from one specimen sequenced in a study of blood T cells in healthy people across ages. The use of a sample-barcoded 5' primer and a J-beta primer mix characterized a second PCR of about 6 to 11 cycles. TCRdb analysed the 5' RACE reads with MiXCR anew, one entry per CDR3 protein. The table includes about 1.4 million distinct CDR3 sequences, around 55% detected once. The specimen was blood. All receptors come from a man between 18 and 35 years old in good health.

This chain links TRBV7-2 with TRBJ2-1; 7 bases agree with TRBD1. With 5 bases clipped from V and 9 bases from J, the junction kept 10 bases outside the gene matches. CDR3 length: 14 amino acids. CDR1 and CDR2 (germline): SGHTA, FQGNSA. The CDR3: CASSTRQGLSEQFF. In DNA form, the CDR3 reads TGTGCCAGCAGCACACGACAGGGCCTTAGTGAGCAGTTCTTC.

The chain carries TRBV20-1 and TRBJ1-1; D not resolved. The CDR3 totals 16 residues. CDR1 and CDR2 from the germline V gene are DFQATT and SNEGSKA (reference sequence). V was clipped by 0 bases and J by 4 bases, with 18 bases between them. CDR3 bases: TGCAGTGCTAGAGATCCCAGGCAAGGGCCGTCCACTGAAGCTTTCTTT. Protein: CSARDPRQGPSTEAFF.

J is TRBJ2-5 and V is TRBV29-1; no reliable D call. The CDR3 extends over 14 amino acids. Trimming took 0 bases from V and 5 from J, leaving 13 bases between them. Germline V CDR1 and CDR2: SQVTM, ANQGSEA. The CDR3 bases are TGCAGCGTTGAAGAAGACCGGGTGAGGGAGACCCAGTACTTC. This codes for CSVEEDRVRETQYF.

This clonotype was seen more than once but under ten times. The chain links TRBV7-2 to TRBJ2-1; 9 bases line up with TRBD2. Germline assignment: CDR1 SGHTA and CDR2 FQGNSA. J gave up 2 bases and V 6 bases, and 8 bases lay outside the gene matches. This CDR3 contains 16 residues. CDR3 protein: CASSGDSGSTYNEQFF. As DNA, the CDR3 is TGTGCCAGCAGTGGCGATAGCGGGAGTACCTACAATGAGCAGTTCTTC.

The DNA for the CDR3 is TGTGCCATCGCGGCCGCCACTCGACCAGATACGCAGTATTTT. The encoded protein is CAIAAATRPDTQYF. The chain joins TRBV10-3 to TRBJ2-3, with unresolved D. Trimming shortened V by 8 bases and J by 4 bases, and 16 bases separated the two germline ends. Germline CDR1 reads ENHRY; CDR2 reads SYGVKD. The length of the CDR3 is 14 residues.

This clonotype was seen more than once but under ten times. CDR3 residues: CASSSGPLEQYF. The CDR3 DNA reads as TGTGCCAGCAGTTCGGGACCCCTCGAGCAGTACTTC. This chain links TRBV25-1 with TRBJ2-7, with D possibly being TRBD1 or TRBD2 (5 bases each). Germline V gives CDR1 MGHDK, CDR2 SYGVNS. CDR3 length: 12 residues. V shed 5 bases and J shed 6 bases, with 11 bases lying between them.

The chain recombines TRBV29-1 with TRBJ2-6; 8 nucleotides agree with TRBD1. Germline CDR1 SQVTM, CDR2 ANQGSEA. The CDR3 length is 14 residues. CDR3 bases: TGCAGTGTTACAGGGGGCTCTGGGGCCAACGTCCTGACTTTC. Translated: CSVTGGSGANVLTF. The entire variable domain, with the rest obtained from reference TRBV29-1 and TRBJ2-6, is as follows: SAVISQKPSRDICQRGTSLTIQCQVDSQVTMMFWYRQQPGQSLTLIATANQGSEATYESGFVIDKFPISRPNLTFSTLTVSNMSPEDSSIYLCSVTGGSGANVLTFGAGSRLTVL.

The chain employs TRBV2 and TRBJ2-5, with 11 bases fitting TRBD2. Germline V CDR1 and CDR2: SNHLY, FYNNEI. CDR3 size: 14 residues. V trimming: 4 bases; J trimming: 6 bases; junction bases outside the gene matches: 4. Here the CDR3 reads CASSGLAGLKTQYF. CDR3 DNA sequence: TGTGCCAGCAGTGGACTAGCGGGGTTAAAGACCCAGTACTTC.

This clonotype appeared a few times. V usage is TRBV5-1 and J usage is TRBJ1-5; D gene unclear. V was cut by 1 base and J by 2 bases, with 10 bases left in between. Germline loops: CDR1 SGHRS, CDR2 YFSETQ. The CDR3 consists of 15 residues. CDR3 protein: CASSLSGSGNQPQHF. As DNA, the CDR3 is TGCGCCAGCAGCTTGTCTGGCAGTGGCAATCAGCCCCAGCATTTT. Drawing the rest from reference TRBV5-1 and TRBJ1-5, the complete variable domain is KAGVTQTPRYLIKTRGQQVTLSCSPISGHRSVSWYQQTPGQGLQFLFEYFSETQRNKGNFPGRFSGRQFSNSRSEMNVSTLELGDSALYLCASSLSGSGNQPQHFGDGTRLSIL.

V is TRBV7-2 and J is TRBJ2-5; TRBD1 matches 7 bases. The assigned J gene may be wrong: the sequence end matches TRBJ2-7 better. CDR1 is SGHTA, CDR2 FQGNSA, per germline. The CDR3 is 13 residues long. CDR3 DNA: TGTGCCAGCAGCACCTCAGACAGGGCCGAGCAGTACTTC. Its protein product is CASSTSDRAEQYF.

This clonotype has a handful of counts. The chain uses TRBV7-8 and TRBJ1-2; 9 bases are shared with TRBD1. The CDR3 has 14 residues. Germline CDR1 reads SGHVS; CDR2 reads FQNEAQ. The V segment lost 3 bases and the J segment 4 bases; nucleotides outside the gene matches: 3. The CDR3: CASSFGTGTYGYTF. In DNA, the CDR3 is TGTGCCAGCAGCTTCGGGACAGGGACCTATGGCTACACCTTC.

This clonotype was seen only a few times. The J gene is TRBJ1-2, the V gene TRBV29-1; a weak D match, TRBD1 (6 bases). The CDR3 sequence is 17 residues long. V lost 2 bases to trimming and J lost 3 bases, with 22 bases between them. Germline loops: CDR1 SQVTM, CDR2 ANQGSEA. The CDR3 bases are TGCAGCGTTGAAATCCGGGTCGTCGGCAGGGGTTACTATGGCTACACCTTC. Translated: CSVEIRVVGRGYYGYTF.

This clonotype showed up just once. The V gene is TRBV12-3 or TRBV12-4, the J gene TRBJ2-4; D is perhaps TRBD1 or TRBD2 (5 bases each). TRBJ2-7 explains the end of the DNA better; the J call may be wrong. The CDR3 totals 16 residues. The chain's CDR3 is CASSPPRDRSTYEQYF. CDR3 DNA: TGTGCCAGCAGTCCCCCCCGGGACCGATCCACCTACGAGCAGTACTTC.

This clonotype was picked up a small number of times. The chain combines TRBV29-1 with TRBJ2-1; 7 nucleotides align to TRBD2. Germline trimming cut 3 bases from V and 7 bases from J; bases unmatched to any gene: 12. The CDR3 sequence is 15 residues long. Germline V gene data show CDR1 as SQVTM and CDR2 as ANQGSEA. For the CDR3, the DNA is TGCAGCGTTGATTTGGGGGGGGGTAGCTTGAATGAGCAGTTCTTC. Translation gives CSVDLGGGSLNEQFF.

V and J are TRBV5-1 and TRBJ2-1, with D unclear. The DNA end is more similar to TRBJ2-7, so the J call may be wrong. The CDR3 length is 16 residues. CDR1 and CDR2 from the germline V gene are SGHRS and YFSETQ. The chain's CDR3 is CASSLGVGVVDYEQYF. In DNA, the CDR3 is TGCGCCAGCAGCTTGGGAGTCGGAGTGGTAGACTACGAGCAGTACTTC.

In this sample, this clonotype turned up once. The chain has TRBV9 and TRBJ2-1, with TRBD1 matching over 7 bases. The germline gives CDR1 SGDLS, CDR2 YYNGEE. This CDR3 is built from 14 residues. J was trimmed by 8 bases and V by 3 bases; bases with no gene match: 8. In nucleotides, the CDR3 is TGTGCCAGCAGCGAGAGGGACAGATACGATGAGCAGTTCTTC. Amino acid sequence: CASSERDRYDEQFF.

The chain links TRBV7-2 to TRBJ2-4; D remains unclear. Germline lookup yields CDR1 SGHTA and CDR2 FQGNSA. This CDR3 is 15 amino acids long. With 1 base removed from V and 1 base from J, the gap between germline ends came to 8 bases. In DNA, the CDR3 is TGTGCCAGCAGCTTAGAAGCCAGGGCCAAAAACATTCAGTACTTC. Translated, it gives CASSLEARAKNIQYF.

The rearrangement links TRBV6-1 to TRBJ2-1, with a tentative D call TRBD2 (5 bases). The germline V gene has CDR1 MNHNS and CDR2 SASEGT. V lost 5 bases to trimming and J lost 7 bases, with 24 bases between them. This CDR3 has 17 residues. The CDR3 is CASSPSLATSKRNEQFF. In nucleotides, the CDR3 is TGTGCCAGCAGTCCCTCCTTAGCGACCAGCAAGCGGAATGAGCAGTTCTTC.

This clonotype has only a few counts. CDR3 nucleotides: TGCAGTGCTAGCCTCCCAAGGGAGGGGTCCTCAGGGTTCGACGAGCAGTACTTC. The encoded protein is CSASLPREGSSGFDEQYF. This chain connects TRBV20-1 to TRBJ2-4; 7 bases align to TRBD2. The assigned J gene may be wrong: the sequence end matches TRBJ2-7 better. From germline, CDR1 is DFQATT and CDR2 SNEGSKA (reference sequence). The CDR3 has 18 residues.

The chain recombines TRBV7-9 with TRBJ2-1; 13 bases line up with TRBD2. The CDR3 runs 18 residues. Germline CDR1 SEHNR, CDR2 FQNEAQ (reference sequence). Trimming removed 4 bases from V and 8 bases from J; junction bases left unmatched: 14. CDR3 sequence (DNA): TGTGCCAGCAGCTCAACTAGCGGGGGGGCCTCGGTCGGCCATGAGCAGTTCTTC. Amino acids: CASSSTSGGASVGHEQFF.

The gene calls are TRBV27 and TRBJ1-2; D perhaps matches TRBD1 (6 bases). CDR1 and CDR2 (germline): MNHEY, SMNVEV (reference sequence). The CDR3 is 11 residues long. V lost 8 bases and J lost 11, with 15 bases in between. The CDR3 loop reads CASVAGGRYTF. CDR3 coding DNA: TGTGCCAGCGTGGCTGGGGGGCGATACACCTTC.

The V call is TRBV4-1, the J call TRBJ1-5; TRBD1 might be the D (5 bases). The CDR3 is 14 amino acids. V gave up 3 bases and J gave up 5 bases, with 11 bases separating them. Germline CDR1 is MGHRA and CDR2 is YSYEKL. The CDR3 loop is CASSQETVYQPQHF. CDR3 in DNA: TGCGCCAGCAGCCAGGAGACAGTTTATCAGCCCCAGCATTTT.

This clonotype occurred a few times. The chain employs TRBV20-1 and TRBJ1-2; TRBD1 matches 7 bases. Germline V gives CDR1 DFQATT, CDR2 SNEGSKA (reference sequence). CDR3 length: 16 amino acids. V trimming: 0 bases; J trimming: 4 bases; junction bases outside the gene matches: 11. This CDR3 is CSARDGGQAFGYGYTF. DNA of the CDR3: TGCAGTGCTAGAGATGGAGGACAGGCTTTCGGCTATGGCTACACCTTC.

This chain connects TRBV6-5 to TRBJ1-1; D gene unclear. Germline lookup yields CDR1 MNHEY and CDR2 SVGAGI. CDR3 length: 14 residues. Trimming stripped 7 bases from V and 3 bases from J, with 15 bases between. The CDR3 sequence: CASTDSPMDTEAFF. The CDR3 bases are TGTGCCAGCACCGACTCCCCAATGGACACTGAAGCTTTCTTT.

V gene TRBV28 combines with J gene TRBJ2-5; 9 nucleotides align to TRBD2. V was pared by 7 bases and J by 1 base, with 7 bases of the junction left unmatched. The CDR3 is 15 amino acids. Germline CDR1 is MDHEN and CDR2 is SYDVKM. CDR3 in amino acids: CASTKAGGLQETQYF. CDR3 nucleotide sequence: TGTGCCAGCACCAAAGCGGGGGGACTCCAAGAGACCCAGTACTTC.

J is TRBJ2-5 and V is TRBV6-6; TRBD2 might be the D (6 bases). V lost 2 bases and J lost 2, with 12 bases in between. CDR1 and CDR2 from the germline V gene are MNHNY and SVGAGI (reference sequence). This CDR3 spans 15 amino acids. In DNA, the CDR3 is TGTGCCAGCAGTTACACGCGGGGCAGGCAAGAGACCCAGTACTTC. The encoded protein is CASSYTRGRQETQYF.

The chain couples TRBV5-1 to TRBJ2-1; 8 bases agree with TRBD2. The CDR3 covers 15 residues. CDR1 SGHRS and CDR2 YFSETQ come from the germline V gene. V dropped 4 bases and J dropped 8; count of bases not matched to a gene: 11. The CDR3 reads CASSLGLAGDHEQFF. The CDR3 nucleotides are TGCGCCAGCAGCCTCGGACTAGCCGGGGACCATGAGCAGTTCTTC.

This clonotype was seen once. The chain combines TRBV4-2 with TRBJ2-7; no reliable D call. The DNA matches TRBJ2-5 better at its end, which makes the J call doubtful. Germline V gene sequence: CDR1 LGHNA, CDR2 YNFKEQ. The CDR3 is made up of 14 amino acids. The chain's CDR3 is CASSQFGSRETQYF. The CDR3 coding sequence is TGTGCCAGCAGCCAATTCGGTAGCCGGGAGACCCAGTACTTC.

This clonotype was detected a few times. The DNA for the CDR3 is TGTGCCAGCAGTTTACAGCGTGAATCGGGGGAGCAGTACTTC. Translation: CASSLQRESGEQYF. V is TRBV27 and J is TRBJ2-7; D is perhaps TRBD2 (5 bases). CDR1 is MNHEY, CDR2 SMNVEV, per germline (reference sequence). V was shortened by 2 bases and J by 7 bases, with 15 bases between the two germline ends. The CDR3 covers 14 residues.

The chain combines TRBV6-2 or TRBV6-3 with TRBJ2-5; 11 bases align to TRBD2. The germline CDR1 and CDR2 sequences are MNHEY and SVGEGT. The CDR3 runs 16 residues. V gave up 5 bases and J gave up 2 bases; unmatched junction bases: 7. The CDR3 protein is CASSTGLAVKQETQYF. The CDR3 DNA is TGTGCCAGCAGTACGGGACTAGCGGTTAAACAAGAGACCCAGTACTTC.

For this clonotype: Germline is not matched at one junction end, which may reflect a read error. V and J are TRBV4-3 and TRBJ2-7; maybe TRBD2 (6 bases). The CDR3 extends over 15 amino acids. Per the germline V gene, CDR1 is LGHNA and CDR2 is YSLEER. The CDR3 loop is CASSQDLEGSCEQYF. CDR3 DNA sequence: TGCGCCAGCAGCCAAGATCTGGAGGGGTCCTGCGAGCAGTACTTC.